These T cell receptor beta chains were read from a single sample in a study of vaccination and CD4 T cells after COVID-19. These TCRs' antigens remain unknown. Each CDR3 protein is one row after TCRdb ran MiXCR on the PCR reads. The table has about 23,000 distinct CDR3 sequences, around two thirds seen once. The source was CD4+ T cells from blood, cultured in vitro, collected after SARS-CoV-2 vaccination. The receptors shown here come from a human donor who received a COVID-19 vaccine. CDR3s include the opening cysteine and the closing phenylalanine or tryptophan. D genes are given only for firm matches. Where a row states a size, it is once, few, many or the class of an expanded clone; other rows omit it.

J | V | D | size | DNA | CDR3
TRBJ2-5 | TRBV20-1 | NA | NA | TGCAGTGCGCCCTCTGAGGCCCCGGGACGCCAAGAGACCCAGTACTTC | CSAPSEAPGRQETQYF
TRBJ2-7 | TRBV12-3/TRBV12-4 | TRBD1 | NA | TGTGCCAGCAGACGGACAGGGTCCCAAAGGGGGTACTTC | CASRRTGSQRGYF
TRBJ1-1 | TRBV7-2 | NA | NA | TGTGCCAGCAGCGAAGGGGGACGGCGTGCTTTCTTT | CASSEGGRRAFF
TRBJ1-5 | TRBV6-2/TRBV6-3 | TRBD1 | few | TGTGCCAGCAGTGTGTCCGGGACAGTCAATCAGCCCCAGCATTTT | CASSVSGTVNQPQHF
TRBJ2-2 | TRBV5-4 | NA | NA | TGTGCCAGCAGCTTGGGCGTCGGGGAGAACACCGGGGAGCTGTTTTTT | CASSLGVGENTGELFF
TRBJ2-5 | TRBV20-1 | NA | NA | TGCAGTGCTCGGGACCGCCGAGAGACCCAGTACTTC | CSARDRRETQYF
TRBJ2-5 | TRBV20-1 | TRBD2 | NA | TGCAGTGCTAGTAGCGGGCGGGGGGGGCTTTTAGCGACCCAGTACTTC | CSASSGRGGLLATQYF
TRBJ1-5 | TRBV5-1 | NA | NA | TGCGCCAGCAGCTTGGATGGAAGCGGCCTCAATCAGCCCCAGCATTTT | CASSLDGSGLNQPQHF
TRBJ1-2 | TRBV7-9 | NA | NA | TGTGCCAGCAGCTTGGGGACCGATGGCTACACCTTC | CASSLGTDGYTF
TRBJ2-3 | TRBV24-1 | NA | NA | TGTGCCACCGGAACGAGGGGGGTAGGGGGAGATACGCAGTATTTT | CATGTRGVGGDTQYF
TRBJ2-3 | TRBV7-3 | NA | NA | TGTGCCAGCAGCCCAGGGCCATTAAGGTCTAGCACAGATACGCAGTATTTT | CASSPGPLRSSTDTQYF
TRBJ2-3 | TRBV24-1 | NA | NA | TGTGCCACCAGTGAAGCTGACACCTCCCTGGGAGATACGCAGTATTTT | CATSEADTSLGDTQYF
TRBJ1-2 | TRBV20-1 | NA | NA | TGCAGTGCTAGAGGACCCTCGGGGGGCTCGGCATACTATGGCTACACCTTC | CSARGPSGGSAYYGYTF
TRBJ1-5 | TRBV7-9 | NA | NA | TGTGCCAGCAGCCTCGGGGGGAATTATCAGCCCCAGCATTTT | CASSLGGNYQPQHF
TRBJ2-5 | TRBV7-8 | NA | NA | TGTGCCAGCAGCTTAGCAGGCGCGGGGGCTTCGGAGACCCAGTACTTC | CASSLAGAGASETQYF
TRBJ2-5 | TRBV6-1 | NA | few | TGTGCCAGCAGTGAAATTCGGGGGCAACAAGAGACCCAGTACTTC | CASSEIRGQQETQYF
TRBJ2-1 | TRBV7-2 | NA | NA | TGTGCCAGCAGCGTCGAATACTCCTACAATGAGCAGTTCTTC | CASSVEYSYNEQFF
TRBJ2-2 | TRBV7-2 | TRBD2 | few | TGTGCCAGCAGCTTTAGCGGGGGGGCCGGGGAGCTGTTTTTT | CASSFSGGAGELFF
TRBJ1-1 | TRBV6-1 | TRBD1 | NA | TGTGCCAGCAGTCCCGGACAGGAGAACACTGAAGCTTTCTTT | CASSPGQENTEAFF
TRBJ1-1 | TRBV10-3 | NA | NA | TGTGCCACAACCAGGGTCGAGAACACTGAAGCTTTCTTT | CATTRVENTEAFF
TRBJ2-3 | TRBV6-1 | TRBD1 | NA | TGTGCCAGCAGAACGGACAGGGGCACAGATACGCAGTATTTT | CASRTDRGTDTQYF
TRBJ2-7 | TRBV7-6 | NA | few | TGTGCCAGCAGCTTAGGTAAAGGGAACGAGCAGTACTTC | CASSLGKGNEQYF
TRBJ1-2 | TRBV12-3/TRBV12-4 | NA | NA | TGTGCCAGCACCCTCGGCGGAGGTAGCTACACCTTC | CASTLGGGSYTF
TRBJ1-4 | TRBV25-1 | NA | NA | TGTGCCAGCACGAAGACGACTAATGAAAAACTGTTTTTT | CASTKTTNEKLFF
TRBJ2-7 | TRBV30 | NA | NA | TGTGCCTGGAGTGCAGGACGGTGGCAGTACTTC | CAWSAGRWQYF
TRBJ2-5 | TRBV7-9 | TRBD1 | NA | TGTGCCAGCAGCGTGGGACAGGGTGGGGGAGAGACCCAGTACTTC | CASSVGQGGGETQYF
TRBJ1-2 | TRBV6-1 | TRBD1 | NA | TGTGCCAGCAGTGAACTACAGGGGACTGGCTACACCTTC | CASSELQGTGYTF
TRBJ2-5 | TRBV7-8 | NA | once | TGTGCCAGCAGCCGAACCGCCAGACTCCAAGAGACCCAGTACTTC | CASSRTARLQETQYF